This is a list of T cell receptor beta chains from one sample in a study of T cells after yellow fever vaccination. TCRdb passed the 5' RACE reads through MiXCR, listing each CDR3 protein once. Of 300,000 to 450,000 distinct CDR3 sequences listed, approximately 6% are singletons. The sample was PBMCs, taken 5 days after the yellow fever booster vaccination. The source of these receptors is a man in his thirties or forties who received the YFV17D yellow fever vaccine. Each CDR3 is given with its conserved first and last residue. Fields, in order: D gene, clone size, V gene, J gene, CDR3 DNA, CDR3 protein. The D gene is left open where the match is weak. Not all rows give a size; the values are once, few, many and, for expanded clones, a class.

NA	NA	TRBV3-1	TRBJ2-2	TGTGCCAGCAGCCACTGGGTTGCCGGAGACACCGGGGAGCTGTTTTTT	CASSHWVAGDTGELFF
TRBD2	NA	TRBV6-1	TRBJ2-7	TGTGCCAGCACAAGCGGGAGGTCCTACGAGCAGTACTTC	CASTSGRSYEQYF
NA	few	TRBV20-1	TRBJ2-5	TGCAGTGCAAAACTTACAGGGAGGGGAGAGACCCAGTACTTC	CSAKLTGRGETQYF
NA	NA	TRBV20-1	TRBJ2-1	TGCAGTGCTAGGGGGACTTTCCAGCGGGGTTTCAGACAGGGCTCCTACAATGAGCAGTTCTTC	CSARGTFQRGFRQGSYNEQFF
NA	many	TRBV7-3	TRBJ2-3	TGTGCCAGCAGCTTAAGTATTACGGCGGGTCCCGGAACGCAGTATTTT	CASSLSITAGPGTQYF
NA	many	TRBV11-2	TRBJ2-7	TGTGCCAGCAGGGGCTGGGCCCCCTACGAGCAGTACTTC	CASRGWAPYEQYF
NA	NA	TRBV5-1	TRBJ2-5	TGCGCCAGCAAGTCCAACTCCGCGGCCGAGACCCAGTACTTC	CASKSNSAAETQYF
NA	many	TRBV29-1	TRBJ2-3	TGCAGCGTTGAAGATCCCCGTGAGCGGGGCACAGATACGCAGTATTTT	CSVEDPRERGTDTQYF
TRBD2	many	TRBV7-2	TRBJ2-2	TGTGCCAGCAGCTTAGAGGCGGGAGCTGCTGGGGAGCTGTTTTTT	CASSLEAGAAGELFF
TRBD2	few	TRBV19	TRBJ2-3	TGTGCCAGTAGTATCGGGGGGTCCCAGGGACTATCACTCACAGATACGCAGTATTTT	CASSIGGSQGLSLTDTQYF
NA	NA	TRBV3-1	TRBJ2-5	TGTGCCAGCAGCCAAGGGGCAGGGGCCAATCAAGAGACCCAGTACTTC	CASSQGAGANQETQYF
NA	few	TRBV7-8	TRBJ1-5	TGTGCCAGCAGTCACCGGAGGGACCCTGGGCAGCCCCAGCATTTT	CASSHRRDPGQPQHF
TRBD2	many	TRBV7-9	TRBJ2-1	TGTGCCAGCAGCCCCCATACCCGGACTAGCGGGCGCAATGAGCAGTTCTTC	CASSPHTRTSGRNEQFF
NA	many	TRBV4-2	TRBJ1-1	TGTGCCAGCAGCCACCTGGGCCAGAACACTGAAGCTTTCTTT	CASSHLGQNTEAFF
TRBD1	NA	TRBV7-9	TRBJ2-1	TGTGCCAGCAGCTTCCCGGGACAGGTCAATGAGCAGTTCTTC	CASSFPGQVNEQFF
NA	many	TRBV20-1	TRBJ2-5	TGCAGTGCTAGAAAGTATGAGACCCAGTACTTC	CSARKYETQYF
NA	many	TRBV7-7	TRBJ2-2	TGTGCTAGCACCCCAGGGTTGTACACCGGGGAGCTGTTTTTT	CASTPGLYTGELFF
NA	many	TRBV24-1	TRBJ2-1	TGTGCCACCAGTGCCCCCGTAGACAATGAGCAGTTCTTC	CATSAPVDNEQFF
NA	NA	TRBV7-2	TRBJ2-1	TGTGCCAGCAGCTTATTCCAAACCAGTGGGCTAGCCAATGAGCAGTTCTTC	CASSLFQTSGLANEQFF
NA	NA	TRBV12-3/TRBV12-4	TRBJ2-6	TGTGCCAGCAGTTTCCTAAGACTAGTTGCTTTTTCTGGGGCCAACGTCCTGACTTTC	CASSFLRLVAFSGANVLTF
NA	NA	TRBV18	TRBJ2-5	TGTGCCAGCTCACCACCGAAGCCGGGGGAGACCCAGTACTTC	CASSPPKPGETQYF
TRBD2	once	TRBV3-1	TRBJ2-3	TGTGCCTCCACCTTCCCTAGCGGGAACACAGATACGCAGTATTTT	CASTFPSGNTDTQYF
TRBD2	few	TRBV7-6	TRBJ2-1	TGTGCCAGCAGCCGGGCTGGGGGGGGGAGCTCCTACAATGAGCAGTTCTTC	CASSRAGGGSSYNEQFF
NA	few	TRBV10-3	TRBJ2-2	TGTGCCATCAGTGATATAGCCGGGGAGCTGTTTTTT	CAISDIAGELFF
NA	few	TRBV19	TRBJ2-2	TGTGCCAGTAACCGACTAGTTTCGGCCGGGGAGCTGTTTTTT	CASNRLVSAGELFF
NA	many	TRBV10-3	TRBJ1-1	TGTGCCATCAGGGAGGAAATTCGGACAGTTGAAGCTTTCTTT	CAIREEIRTVEAFF
TRBD2	NA	TRBV9	TRBJ2-3	TGTGCCAGCAGCCCAGCGGGAGGCCTCACAGATACGCAGTATTTT	CASSPAGGLTDTQYF
NA	few	TRBV10-3	TRBJ1-3	TGTGCCGCTAGGACCAGCAGCCGGGGAAACACCATATATTTT	CAARTSSRGNTIYF
NA	few	TRBV5-1	TRBJ1-1	TGCGCCAGCCGTGGGCAGGATCGTCGGAAAGCTTTCTTT	CASRGQDRRKAFF
TRBD1	many	TRBV9	TRBJ2-5	TGTGCCAGCAGCCCTTTGACAGGGGGTCAAGAGACCCAGTACTTC	CASSPLTGGQETQYF